This record covers a single TCR beta chain. Its antigen is as yet unknown. Germline trimming cut 5 bases from V and 5 bases from J; bases unmatched to any gene: 9. This CDR3 has 15 amino acids. Germline V CDR1 and CDR2: MNHEY, SVGAGI. This specimen comes from a study of cytomegalovirus exposure and HLA in healthy donors. General observations from the study: Reportedly, HLA-A and HLA-B alleles of most subjects were accurately predicted from TCR beta. It was in a later analysis that TCR association rates were seen to vary by HLA locus, highest for DRB1 and lowest for HLA-C. There were some V segments, including TRBV6-2 and TRBV6-3, excluded as indistinguishable. As a later analysis showed, a missense DCLRE1C variant was linked to trimming of TCR beta V- and J-genes.

PCR amplification relied on 60 Vbeta primers (plus 13 Jbeta primers). The table came from immunoSEQ multiplex PCR; TCRdb's copy has only in-frame clones and leaves some out. Recorded for this sample: 130,000 or so clones. This rearrangement joins TRBV6-5 to TRBJ2-5; TRBD1 agrees at 9 bases. The clonotype originates from a middle-aged woman in good health and CMV-seronegative. Sequencing input: PBMCs. The DNA for the CDR3 is TGTGCCAGCAGTACCGGGACAGGGTTAGTGGAGACCCAGTACTTC. This translates into CASSTGTGLVETQYF.